A selection of T cell receptor beta chains follows, all from one sample in a study of blood T cell repertoires in COVID-19. TCRdb keeps only in-frame clones here, not all; method: immunoSEQ multiplex PCR. This table has 50,000 to 65,000 clones, roughly 83% appearing once. The sequencing input was peripheral blood. The receptors stem from a man aged 55 to 70 with COVID-19, enrolled during active disease. Both conserved end residues are part of each CDR3. The order of the fields is CDR3 protein, CDR3 DNA, J gene, D gene, CDR3 length, clone size, V gene. The D gene is left open where the match is weak. The size of a clone is reported for some rows only, either as once, few or many, or as a class for expanded clones.

CDR3 protein: CASRSTRGTGTYGYTF
CDR3 DNA: TGTGCAAGTCGCTCCACACGAGGGACAGGGACCTATGGCTACACCTTC
J gene: TRBJ1-2
D gene: .
CDR3 length: 16
clone size: .
V gene: TRBV12-2

CDR3 protein: CASSLPTGRTAGGTQYF
CDR3 DNA: TGCGCCAGCAGCCTACCTACGGGCCGCACGGCAGGGGGGACCCAGTACTTC
J gene: TRBJ2-5
D gene: TRBD1
CDR3 length: 17
clone size: .
V gene: TRBV5-1

CDR3 protein: CASSLARASGVYEQYF
CDR3 DNA: TGTGCCAGCAGCCTCGCTAGGGCTAGCGGGGTATACGAGCAGTACTTC
J gene: TRBJ2-7
D gene: TRBD2
CDR3 length: 16
clone size: .
V gene: TRBV28

CDR3 protein: CASSIGQGGDTQYF
CDR3 DNA: TGTGCCAGTAGTATAGGGCAGGGGGGAGATACGCAGTATTTT
J gene: TRBJ2-3
D gene: .
CDR3 length: 14
clone size: .
V gene: TRBV19

CDR3 protein: CASSESGRPDTQYF
CDR3 DNA: TGCGCCAGCAGTGAGAGCGGGAGACCAGATACGCAGTATTTT
J gene: TRBJ2-3
D gene: TRBD2
CDR3 length: 14
clone size: .
V gene: TRBV10-1

CDR3 protein: CASSQGFQFGSGANVLTF
CDR3 DNA: TGCGCCAGCAGTCAGGGTTTTCAGTTCGGCTCTGGGGCCAACGTCCTGACTTTC
J gene: TRBJ2-6
D gene: .
CDR3 length: 18
clone size: once
V gene: TRBV5-1

CDR3 protein: CASSKARGAEAFF
CDR3 DNA: TGTGCCAGCAGCAAAGCGCGGGGGGCTGAAGCTTTCTTT
J gene: TRBJ1-1
D gene: .
CDR3 length: 13
clone size: .
V gene: TRBV21-1

CDR3 protein: CSWGTEDYTF
CDR3 DNA: TGCAGCTGGGGGACAGAAGACTACACCTTC
J gene: TRBJ1-2
D gene: TRBD1
CDR3 length: 10
clone size: .
V gene: TRBV29-1

CDR3 protein: CASSESRGPGAFF
CDR3 DNA: TGTGCCAGCAGTGAAAGTCGCGGCCCGGGGGCTTTCTTT
J gene: TRBJ1-1
D gene: .
CDR3 length: 13
clone size: .
V gene: TRBV25-1

CDR3 protein: CASSKRASGGRDTQYF
CDR3 DNA: TGTGCCAGCAGCAAACGCGCTAGCGGGGGGCGGGATACGCAGTATTTT
J gene: TRBJ2-3
D gene: TRBD2
CDR3 length: 16
clone size: few
V gene: TRBV7-6

CDR3 protein: CASSLTDSQPQHF
CDR3 DNA: TGTGCCAGCAGCTTGACCGACTCCCAGCCCCAGCATTTT
J gene: TRBJ1-5
D gene: .
CDR3 length: 13
clone size: .
V gene: TRBV11-2

CDR3 protein: CASRLEHNEQYF
CDR3 DNA: TGTGCAAGTCGCTTAGAACATAACGAGCAGTACTTC
J gene: TRBJ2-7
D gene: .
CDR3 length: 12
clone size: .
V gene: TRBV12-2

CDR3 protein: CASSLWGTGFSPLHF
CDR3 DNA: TGTGCCAGCAGCTTATGGGGGACAGGGTTTTCCCCCCTCCACTTT
J gene: TRBJ1-6
D gene: TRBD1
CDR3 length: 15
clone size: .
V gene: TRBV11-2

CDR3 protein: CASSPTHYEQYF
CDR3 DNA: TGTGCCAGCTCACCTACTCACTACGAGCAGTACTTC
J gene: TRBJ2-7
D gene: .
CDR3 length: 12
clone size: .
V gene: TRBV18

CDR3 protein: CASSRTGSLGTDTQYF
CDR3 DNA: TGTGCCAGCAGCCGGACAGGGTCGCTGGGCACAGATACGCAGTATTTT
J gene: TRBJ2-3
D gene: TRBD1
CDR3 length: 16
clone size: .
V gene: TRBV5-5

CDR3 protein: CASSRTAFSGNTIYF
CDR3 DNA: TGTGCCAGCAGTCGGACAGCTTTCTCTGGAAACACCATATATTTT
J gene: TRBJ1-3
D gene: .
CDR3 length: 15
clone size: .
V gene: TRBV6-5

CDR3 protein: CASSLSRQGAVAFF
CDR3 DNA: TGTGCCAGCAGTTTATCCCGACAGGGGGCTGTAGCTTTCTTT
J gene: TRBJ1-1
D gene: TRBD1
CDR3 length: 14
clone size: .
V gene: TRBV28

CDR3 protein: CASSETGGGSTGELFF
CDR3 DNA: TGTGCCAGCAGCGAAACAGGGGGCGGTAGCACCGGGGAGCTGTTTTTT
J gene: TRBJ2-2
D gene: TRBD1
CDR3 length: 16
clone size: .
V gene: TRBV9

CDR3 protein: CASSQEGRDRSLYGYTF
CDR3 DNA: TGTGCCAGCAGCCAAGAGGGTAGGGACAGGTCCCTTTATGGCTACACCTTC
J gene: TRBJ1-2
D gene: TRBD1
CDR3 length: 17
clone size: .
V gene: TRBV3-1/TRBV3-2

CDR3 protein: CASSLKNPWGGDTGELFF
CDR3 DNA: TGTGCCAGCAGCTTAAAGAACCCCTGGGGGGGGGACACCGGGGAGCTGTTTTTT
J gene: TRBJ2-2
D gene: TRBD2
CDR3 length: 18
clone size: few
V gene: TRBV13

CDR3 protein: CASSALEGASGYGYTF
CDR3 DNA: TGTGCCAGCAGTGCCTTGGAGGGGGCAAGCGGCTATGGCTACACCTTC
J gene: TRBJ1-2
D gene: TRBD1
CDR3 length: 16
clone size: .
V gene: TRBV28

CDR3 protein: CASVLAGGQNEQFF
CDR3 DNA: TGTGCCAGTGTTCTAGCGGGGGGGCAAAACGAGCAGTTCTTC
J gene: TRBJ2-1
D gene: TRBD2
CDR3 length: 14
clone size: .
V gene: TRBV28